The table lists the clone carrying this T cell receptor (beta chain) with many counts. The data were taken from a study of CD8 T cells in ankylosing spondylitis. TCRdb used MiXCR to reprocess the 5' RACE reads, holding one entry per CDR3 protein. Of some 140,000 distinct CDR3 sequences in the sample, approximately 8.4% were seen once. The CDR3 runs to 14 residues. Germline CDR1 DFQATT, CDR2 SNEGSKA (reference sequence). The V gene end was trimmed by 1 base and the J gene end by 5 bases; junction bases not matched to a gene: 5. The sequence derives from a male donor with ankylosing spondylitis. V usage is TRBV20-1 and J usage is TRBJ2-1, with TRBD2 matching 7 bases. The sample comprised synovial fluid, either unsorted or a sorted T cell fraction (not recorded which). CDR3 region: CSARVFGRNNEQFF. The CDR3 bases are TGCAGTGCTAGAGTTTTCGGGAGGAACAATGAGCAGTTCTTC.